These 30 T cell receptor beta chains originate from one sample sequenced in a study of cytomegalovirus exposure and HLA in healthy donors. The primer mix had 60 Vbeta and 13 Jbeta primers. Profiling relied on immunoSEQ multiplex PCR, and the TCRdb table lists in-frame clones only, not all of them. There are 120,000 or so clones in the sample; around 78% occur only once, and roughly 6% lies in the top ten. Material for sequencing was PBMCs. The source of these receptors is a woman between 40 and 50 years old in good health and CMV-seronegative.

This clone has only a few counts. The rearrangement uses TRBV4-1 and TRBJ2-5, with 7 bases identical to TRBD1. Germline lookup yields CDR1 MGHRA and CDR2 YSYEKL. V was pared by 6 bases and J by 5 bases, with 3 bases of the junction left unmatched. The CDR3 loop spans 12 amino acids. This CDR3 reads CASSQTGETQYF. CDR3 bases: TGCGCCAGCAGTCAGACAGGGGAGACCCAGTACTTC.

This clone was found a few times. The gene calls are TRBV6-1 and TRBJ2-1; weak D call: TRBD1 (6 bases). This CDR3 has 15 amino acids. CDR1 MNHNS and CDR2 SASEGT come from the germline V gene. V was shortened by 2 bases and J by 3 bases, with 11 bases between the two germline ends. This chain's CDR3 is CASSEKATGYNEQFF. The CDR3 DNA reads TGTGCCAGCAGTGAAAAAGCGACAGGCTACAATGAGCAGTTCTTC.

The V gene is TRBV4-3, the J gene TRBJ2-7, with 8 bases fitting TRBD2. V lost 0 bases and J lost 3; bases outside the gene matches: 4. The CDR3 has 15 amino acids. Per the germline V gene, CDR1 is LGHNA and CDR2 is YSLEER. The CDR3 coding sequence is TGCGCCAGCAGCCAAGAGACGGGAGGGGTCTACGAGCAGTACTTC. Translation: CASSQETGGVYEQYF.

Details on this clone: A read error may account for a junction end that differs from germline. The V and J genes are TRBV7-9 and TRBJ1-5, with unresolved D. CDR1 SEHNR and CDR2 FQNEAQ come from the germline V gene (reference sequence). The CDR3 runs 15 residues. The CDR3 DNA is TGTTCCAGCAGCCGGACTGGCGGGAGCAATCAGCCCCAGCATTTT. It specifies CSSSRTGGSNQPQHF.

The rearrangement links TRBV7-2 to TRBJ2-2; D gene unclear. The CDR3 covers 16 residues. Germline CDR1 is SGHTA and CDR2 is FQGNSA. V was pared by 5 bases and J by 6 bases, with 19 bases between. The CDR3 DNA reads TGTGCCAGCAGCCACCCCGCCCTAGTTAAGGCCGGGGAGCTGTTTTTT. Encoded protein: CASSHPALVKAGELFF.

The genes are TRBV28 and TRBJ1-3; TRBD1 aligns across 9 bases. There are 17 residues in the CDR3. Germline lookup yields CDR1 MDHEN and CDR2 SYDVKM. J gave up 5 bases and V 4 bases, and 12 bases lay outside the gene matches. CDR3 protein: CASSSIQGARLRNTIYF. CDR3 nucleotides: TGTGCCAGCAGTTCCATACAGGGGGCGAGACTTAGAAACACCATATATTTT.

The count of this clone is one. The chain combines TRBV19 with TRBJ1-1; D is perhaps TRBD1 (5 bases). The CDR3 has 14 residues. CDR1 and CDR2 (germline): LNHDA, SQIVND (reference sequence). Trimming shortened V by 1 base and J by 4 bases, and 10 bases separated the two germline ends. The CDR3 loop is CASSIARQGTEAFF. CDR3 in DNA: TGTGCCAGTAGTATAGCTCGGCAGGGCACTGAAGCTTTCTTT.

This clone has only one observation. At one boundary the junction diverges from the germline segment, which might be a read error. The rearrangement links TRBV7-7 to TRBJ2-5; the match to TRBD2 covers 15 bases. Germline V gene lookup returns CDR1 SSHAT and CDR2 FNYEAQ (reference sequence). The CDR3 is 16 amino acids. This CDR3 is CASSLAGTSGRKTQYF. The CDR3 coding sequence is TGTGCTAGCAGCTTAGCGGGGACTAGCGGGAGGAAGACCCAGTACTTC. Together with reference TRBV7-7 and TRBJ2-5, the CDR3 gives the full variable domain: GAGVSQSPRYKVTKRGQDVTLRCDPISSHATLYWYQQALGQGPEFLTYFNYEAQPDKSGLPSDRFSAERPEGSISTLTIQRTEQRDSAMYRCASSLAGTSGRKTQYFGPGTRLLVL.

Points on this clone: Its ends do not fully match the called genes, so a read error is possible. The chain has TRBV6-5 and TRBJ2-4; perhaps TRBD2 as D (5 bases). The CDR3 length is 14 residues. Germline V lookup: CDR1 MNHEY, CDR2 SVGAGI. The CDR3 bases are TGTGCCAGCAGCCCTCGGGAAGCCAAAAACAGTCAGTACTTC. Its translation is CASSPREAKNSQYF.

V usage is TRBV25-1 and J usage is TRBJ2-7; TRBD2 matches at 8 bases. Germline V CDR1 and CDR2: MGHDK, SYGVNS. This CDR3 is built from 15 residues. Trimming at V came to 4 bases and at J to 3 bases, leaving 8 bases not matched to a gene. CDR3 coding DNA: TGTGCCAGCAGTGCGGATGGCGGGAGGCTCTACGAGCAGTACTTC. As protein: CASSADGGRLYEQYF.

The CDR3: CASSESVGRNRYEQYF. DNA for the CDR3: TGTGCCAGCAGTGAGAGCGTCGGGAGAAACCGCTACGAGCAGTACTTC. The gene calls are TRBV2 and TRBJ2-7; D perhaps matches TRBD2 (6 bases). V lost 3 bases to trimming and J lost 3 bases, with 18 bases between them. CDR3 length: 16 residues. The germline gives CDR1 SNHLY, CDR2 FYNNEI.

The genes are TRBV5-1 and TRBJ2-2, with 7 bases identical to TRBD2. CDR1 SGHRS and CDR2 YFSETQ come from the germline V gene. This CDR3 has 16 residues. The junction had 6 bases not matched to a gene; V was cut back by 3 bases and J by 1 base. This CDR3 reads CASSSLGLVNTGELFF. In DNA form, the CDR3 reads TGCGCCAGCAGCTCTCTAGGACTAGTGAACACCGGGGAGCTGTTTTTT.

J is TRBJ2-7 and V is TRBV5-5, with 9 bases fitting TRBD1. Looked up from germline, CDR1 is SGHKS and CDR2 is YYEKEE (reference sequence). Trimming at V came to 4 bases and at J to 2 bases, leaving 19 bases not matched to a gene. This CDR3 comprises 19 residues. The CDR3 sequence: CASSALGQGFSVGAYEQYF. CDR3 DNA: TGTGCCAGCAGCGCCCTAGGACAGGGGTTCTCTGTCGGTGCCTACGAGCAGTACTTC.

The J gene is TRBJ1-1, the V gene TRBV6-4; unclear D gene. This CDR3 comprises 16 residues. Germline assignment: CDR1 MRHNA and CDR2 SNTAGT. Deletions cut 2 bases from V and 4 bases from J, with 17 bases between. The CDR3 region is CASSDVKTLFGTEAFF. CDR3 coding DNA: TGTGCCAGCAGTGACGTGAAGACACTGTTCGGCACTGAAGCTTTCTTT.

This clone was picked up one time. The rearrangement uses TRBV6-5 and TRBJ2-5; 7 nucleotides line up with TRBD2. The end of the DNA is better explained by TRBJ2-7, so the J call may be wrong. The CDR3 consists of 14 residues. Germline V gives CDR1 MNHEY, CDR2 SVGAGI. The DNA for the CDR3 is TGTGCCAGCAGCTCCGGACTAGGGACCTACGAGCAGTACTTC. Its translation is CASSSGLGTYEQYF.

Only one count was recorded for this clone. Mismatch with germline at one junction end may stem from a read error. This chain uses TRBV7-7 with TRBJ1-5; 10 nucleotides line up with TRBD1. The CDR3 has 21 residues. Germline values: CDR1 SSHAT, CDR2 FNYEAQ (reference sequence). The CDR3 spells CASSWTSPGTGAAWDNQPQHF. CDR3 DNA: TGTGCTAGCAGCTGGACCTCTCCCGGGACAGGGGCCGCCTGGGACAATCAGCCCCAGCATTTT.

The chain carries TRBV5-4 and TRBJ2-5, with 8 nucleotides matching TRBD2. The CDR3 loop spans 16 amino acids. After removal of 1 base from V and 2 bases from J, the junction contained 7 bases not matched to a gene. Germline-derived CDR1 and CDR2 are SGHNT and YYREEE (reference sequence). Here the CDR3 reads CASSLPSGSHQETQYF. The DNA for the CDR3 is TGTGCCAGCAGCTTGCCGAGCGGGAGTCATCAAGAGACCCAGTACTTC.

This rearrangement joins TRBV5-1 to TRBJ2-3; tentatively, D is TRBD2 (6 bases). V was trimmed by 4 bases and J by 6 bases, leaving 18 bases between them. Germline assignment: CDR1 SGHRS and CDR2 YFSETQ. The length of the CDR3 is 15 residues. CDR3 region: CASSADLTSSDTQYF. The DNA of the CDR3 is TGCGCCAGCAGCGCCGACTTGACTAGTTCGGATACGCAGTATTTT.

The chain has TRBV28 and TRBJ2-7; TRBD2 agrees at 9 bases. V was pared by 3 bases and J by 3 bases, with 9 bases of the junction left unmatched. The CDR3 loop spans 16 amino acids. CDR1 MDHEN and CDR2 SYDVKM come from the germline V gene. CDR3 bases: TGTGCCAGCAGTTTGCCCGTTAGCGGGAGTAGCTACGAGCAGTACTTC. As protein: CASSLPVSGSSYEQYF.

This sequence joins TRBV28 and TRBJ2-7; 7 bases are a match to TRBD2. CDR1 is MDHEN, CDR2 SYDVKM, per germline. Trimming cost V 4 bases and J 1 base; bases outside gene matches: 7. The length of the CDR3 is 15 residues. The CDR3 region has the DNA TGTGCCAGCAGTTCTCCGGGACTACAGTCCTACGAGCAGTACTTC. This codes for CASSSPGLQSYEQYF.

The CDR3 coding sequence is TGCGCCAGCAGCACGGGGACTAGCGGATACTCCTACGAGCAGTACTTC. Protein: CASSTGTSGYSYEQYF. The chain joins TRBV5-1 to TRBJ2-7; 11 nucleotides align to TRBD2. V lost 4 bases to trimming and J lost 0 bases; unmatched junction nucleotides: 6. Looked up from germline, CDR1 is SGHRS and CDR2 is YFSETQ. This CDR3 contains 16 residues.

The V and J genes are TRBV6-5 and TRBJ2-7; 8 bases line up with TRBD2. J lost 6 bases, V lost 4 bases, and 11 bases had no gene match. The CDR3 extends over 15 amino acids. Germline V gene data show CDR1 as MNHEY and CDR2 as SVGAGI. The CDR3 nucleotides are TGTGCCAGCAGTTTACTAGCGGAGGGGCCCTCCGAGCAGTACTTC. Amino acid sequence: CASSLLAEGPSEQYF.

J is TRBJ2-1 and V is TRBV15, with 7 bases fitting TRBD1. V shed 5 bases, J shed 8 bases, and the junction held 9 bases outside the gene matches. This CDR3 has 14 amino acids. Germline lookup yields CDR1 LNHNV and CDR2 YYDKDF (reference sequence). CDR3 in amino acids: CATSADRAGDEQFF. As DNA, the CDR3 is TGTGCCACCAGCGCAGACAGGGCTGGGGATGAGCAGTTCTTC.

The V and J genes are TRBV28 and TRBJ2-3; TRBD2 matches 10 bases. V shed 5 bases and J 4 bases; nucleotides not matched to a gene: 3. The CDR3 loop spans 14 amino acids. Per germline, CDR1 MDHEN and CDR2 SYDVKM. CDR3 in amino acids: CASSSLAGADTQYF. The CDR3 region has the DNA TGTGCCAGCAGTAGTCTAGCGGGAGCAGATACGCAGTATTTT.

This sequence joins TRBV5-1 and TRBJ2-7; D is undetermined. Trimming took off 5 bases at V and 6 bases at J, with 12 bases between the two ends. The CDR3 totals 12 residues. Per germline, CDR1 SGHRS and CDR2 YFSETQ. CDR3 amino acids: CASSIVGTEQYF. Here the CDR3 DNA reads TGCGCCAGCAGTATAGTGGGCACCGAGCAGTACTTC.

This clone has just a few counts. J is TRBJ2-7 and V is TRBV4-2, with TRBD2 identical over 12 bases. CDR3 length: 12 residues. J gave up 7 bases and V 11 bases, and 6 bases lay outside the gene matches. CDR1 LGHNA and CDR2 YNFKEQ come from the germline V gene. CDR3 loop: CAAGLAGREQYF. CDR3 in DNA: TGTGCCGCTGGACTAGCGGGACGGGAGCAGTACTTC.

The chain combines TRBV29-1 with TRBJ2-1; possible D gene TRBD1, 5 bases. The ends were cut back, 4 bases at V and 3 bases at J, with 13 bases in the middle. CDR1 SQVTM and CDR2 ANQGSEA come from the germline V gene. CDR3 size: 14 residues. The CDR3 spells CSVAGALNYNEQFF. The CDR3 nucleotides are TGCAGCGTTGCTGGGGCTCTCAACTACAATGAGCAGTTCTTC.

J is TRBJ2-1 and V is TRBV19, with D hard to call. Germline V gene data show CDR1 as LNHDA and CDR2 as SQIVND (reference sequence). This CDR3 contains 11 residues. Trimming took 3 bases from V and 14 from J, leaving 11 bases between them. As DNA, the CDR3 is TGTGCCAGTAGTATCTACGGAGTAGAGTTCTTC. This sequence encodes CASSIYGVEFF.

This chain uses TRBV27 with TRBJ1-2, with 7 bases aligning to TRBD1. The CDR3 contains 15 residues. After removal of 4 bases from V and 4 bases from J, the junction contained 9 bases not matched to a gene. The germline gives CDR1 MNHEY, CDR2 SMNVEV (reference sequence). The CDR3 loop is CASSSSPTGFYGYTF. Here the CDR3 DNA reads TGTGCCAGCAGTTCCTCCCCGACAGGGTTCTATGGCTACACCTTC.

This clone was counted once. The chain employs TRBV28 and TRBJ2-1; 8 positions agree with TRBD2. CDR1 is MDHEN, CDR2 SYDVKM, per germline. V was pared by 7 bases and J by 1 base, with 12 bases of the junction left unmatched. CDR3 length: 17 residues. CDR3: CASTSAFTSGSYNEQFF. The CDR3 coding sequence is TGTGCCAGCACTTCGGCTTTTACTAGCGGATCCTACAATGAGCAGTTCTTC. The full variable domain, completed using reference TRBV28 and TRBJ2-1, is DVKVTQSSRYLVKRTGEKVFLECVQDMDHENMFWYRQDPGLGLRLIYFSYDVKMKEKGDIPEGYSVSREKKERFSLILESASTNQTSMYLCASTSAFTSGSYNEQFFGPGTRLTVL.